The T cell receptor beta chain described here comes from a study of T cell repertoires and leukemia-associated antigens. In this sample, this clonotype turned up many times. Its antigen is currently unknown. General observations from the study: No significant group difference appeared in Vbeta, Jbeta or VDJ counts. No direct test of specificity or function was done for expanded clones.

Without fetal bovine serum, CD3+ T cells were rested overnight. The germline gives CDR1 DFQATT, CDR2 SNEGSKA (reference sequence). V dropped 5 bases and J dropped 1; count of bases not matched to a gene: 10. The CDR3 has 15 amino acids. From the 5' RACE reads, TCRdb called clonotypes with MiXCR, one entry per CDR3 protein. The sample has about 11,000 distinct CDR3 sequences, 40% to 45% seen once; the top ten hold under 35%. The chain is built from TRBV20-1 and TRBJ1-2; 7 bases agree with TRBD1. The sequenced sample was CD3+ T cells sorted from blood and cultured. This receptor was identified in a female donor in good health. CDR3 region: CSAYRGSLFNYGYTF. In nucleotides, the CDR3 is TGCAGTGCTTACAGGGGTTCACTGTTTAACTATGGCTACACCTTC.